One TCR beta chain is described in this entry. V gave up 5 bases and J gave up 5 bases; unmatched junction bases: 13. The germline V gene encodes CDR1 MNHEY and CDR2 SVGAGI. CDR3 length equals 17 residues. The data belong to a study of blood T cells in healthy people across ages. In the study overall: Template-switching capture recovered about one barcoded beta molecule per two T cells.

The second PCR ran about 6 to 11 cycles with a sample-barcoded 5' primer and J-beta primers. Every molecule of cDNA carried a tag from a template-switch adaptor with 12 random nucleotides. TCRdb redid the calling of the 5' RACE reads with MiXCR, one entry per CDR3 protein. The sample comprises 710,000 or so distinct CDR3 sequences, roughly 32% of which are singletons, and 15% rests with the top ten. The sample taken for sequencing was blood. The sequence came from an elderly woman in good health. J is TRBJ2-3 and V is TRBV6-5; 10 bases are a match to TRBD1. The CDR3: CASSNPALGQGKDTQYF. CDR3 nucleotides: TGTGCCAGCAGTAACCCCGCGTTGGGACAGGGGAAAGATACGCAGTATTTT.